The rows below give T cell receptor beta chains drawn from one sample of a study of beta chain features in type 1 diabetes. The protocol was immunoSEQ multiplex PCR, while the TCRdb copy is restricted to in-frame clones and leaves out a portion. This table holds 240,000 or so clones, more than 11% found once. Sequenced material: naive CD4+ T cells from blood. Every receptor here comes from a man aged 25 to 40 with type 1 diabetes. The CDR3 runs from the conserved cysteine through the conserved F or W. A D gene is named only where the DNA matches it firmly. Some rows have no size entry. The others give once, few or many, or a class for an expanded clone.

D: TRBD2; V: TRBV4-1; J: TRBJ2-7; size: few; CDR3: CASSQEVAGAFYEQYF; DNA: TGCGCCAGCAGCCAAGAGGTAGCGGGGGCCTTCTACGAGCAGTACTTC
D: .; V: TRBV28; J: TRBJ1-5; size: .; CDR3: CASSSQGLGNQPQHF; DNA: TGTGCCAGCAGTTCTCAGGGTTTGGGCAATCAGCCCCAGCATTTT
D: TRBD1; V: TRBV19; J: TRBJ2-3; size: few; CDR3: CASSGQETDTQYF; DNA: TGTGCCAGTAGCGGACAGGAAACAGATACGCAGTATTTT
D: .; V: TRBV2; J: TRBJ1-3; size: .; CDR3: CASSDRGLSGNTIYF; DNA: TGTGCCAGCAGTGATAGGGGCCTCTCTGGAAACACCATATATTTT
D: .; V: TRBV10-3; J: TRBJ1-1; size: few; CDR3: CAISERGGGTEAFF; DNA: TGTGCCATCAGTGAAAGGGGAGGAGGCACTGAAGCTTTCTTT
D: .; V: TRBV19; J: TRBJ1-1; size: .; CDR3: CASSIGSTEAFF; DNA: TGTGCCAGTAGTATAGGGAGCACTGAAGCTTTCTTT
D: .; V: TRBV2; J: TRBJ2-7; size: few; CDR3: CASMRENSYEQYF; DNA: TGTGCCAGCATGCGGGAAAACTCCTACGAGCAGTACTTC
D: TRBD2; V: TRBV10-3; J: TRBJ2-3; size: once; CDR3: CAASLSGGDTDTQYF; DNA: TGTGCCGCCTCTCTAAGCGGGGGAGACACAGATACGCAGTATTTT
D: .; V: TRBV6-5; J: TRBJ2-4; size: .; CDR3: CASSYSSSVAKNIQYF; DNA: TGTGCCAGCAGTTACTCAAGCTCCGTGGCCAAAAACATTCAGTACTTC
D: .; V: TRBV18; J: TRBJ1-4; size: .; CDR3: CASSPGLATGRNEKLFF; DNA: TGTGCCAGCTCACCAGGGTTAGCAACAGGAAGGAATGAAAAACTGTTTTTT
D: .; V: TRBV2; J: TRBJ2-3; size: .; CDR3: CASSSVQALRDTQYF; DNA: TGTGCCAGCAGTTCGGTACAGGCCCTCCGGGATACGCAGTATTTT
D: .; V: TRBV13; J: TRBJ2-1; size: few; CDR3: CASSFEQRAYNEQFF; DNA: TGTGCCAGCAGCTTCGAACAGAGAGCCTACAATGAGCAGTTCTTC
D: .; V: TRBV9; J: TRBJ1-5; size: few; CDR3: CASSKDGGNQPQHF; DNA: TGTGCCAGCAGCAAAGACGGAGGCAATCAGCCCCAGCATTTT
D: .; V: TRBV18; J: TRBJ2-7; size: .; CDR3: CASSPGPDEQYF; DNA: TGTGCCAGCTCACCAGGTCCGGACGAGCAGTACTTC
D: TRBD2; V: TRBV7-2; J: TRBJ2-3; size: .; CDR3: CASSGKRGGRDTQYF; DNA: TGTGCCAGCAGCGGGAAGCGGGGGGGCAGAGATACGCAGTATTTT
D: .; V: TRBV6-5; J: TRBJ2-1; size: .; CDR3: CASSSAGLGHNEQFF; DNA: TGTGCCAGCAGTTCCGCGGGACTCGGCCACAATGAGCAGTTCTTC
D: .; V: TRBV20-1; J: TRBJ2-7; size: .; CDR3: CSVTDSYEQYF; DNA: TGCAGTGTGACAGATTCCTACGAGCAGTACTTC
D: TRBD1; V: TRBV25-1; J: TRBJ2-7; size: .; CDR3: CASSAKGNRGSYEQYF; DNA: TGTGCCAGCAGTGCCAAAGGGAACAGGGGAAGCTACGAGCAGTACTTC
D: .; V: TRBV5-1; J: TRBJ1-4; size: few; CDR3: CASSLTGEKLFF; DNA: TGCGCCAGCAGCTTGACAGGGGAAAAACTGTTTTTT
D: .; V: TRBV5-4; J: TRBJ2-1; size: .; CDR3: CASTVNPSSYNEQFF; DNA: TGTGCCAGCACCGTCAACCCGAGCTCCTACAATGAGCAGTTCTTC
D: TRBD2; V: TRBV29-1; J: TRBJ2-5; size: few; CDR3: CSVSRLAGVETQYF; DNA: TGCAGCGTTAGCCGACTAGCGGGGGTGGAGACCCAGTACTTC
D: .; V: TRBV18; J: TRBJ1-2; size: .; CDR3: CASSQLGHGYTF; DNA: TGTGCCAGCTCCCAACTGGGGCATGGCTACACCTTC
D: TRBD1; V: TRBV30; J: TRBJ1-1; size: few; CDR3: CAWSTGGANTEAFF; DNA: TGTGCCTGGAGTACAGGGGGTGCTAACACTGAAGCTTTCTTT
D: TRBD2; V: TRBV29-1; J: TRBJ2-5; size: few; CDR3: CSVDEREGRETQYF; DNA: TGCAGCGTTGATGAGCGGGAGGGCCGAGAGACCCAGTACTTC
D: .; V: TRBV12-5; J: TRBJ1-1; size: few; CDR3: CASGPGSDTEAFF; DNA: TGTGCTAGTGGGCCGGGTTCGGACACTGAAGCTTTCTTT
D: .; V: TRBV5-6; J: TRBJ1-1; size: .; CDR3: CASSPKGQYTEAFF; DNA: TGTGCCAGCAGCCCTAAGGGGCAGTACACTGAAGCTTTCTTT
D: TRBD1; V: TRBV19; J: TRBJ2-7; size: few; CDR3: CASTPDRGFSYEQYF; DNA: TGTGCCAGTACCCCGGACAGGGGCTTCTCCTACGAGCAGTACTTC
D: TRBD2; V: TRBV11-2; J: TRBJ2-5; size: .; CDR3: CASSLGASGSGETQYF; DNA: TGTGCCAGCAGCTTAGGGGCTAGCGGGAGTGGAGAGACCCAGTACTTC